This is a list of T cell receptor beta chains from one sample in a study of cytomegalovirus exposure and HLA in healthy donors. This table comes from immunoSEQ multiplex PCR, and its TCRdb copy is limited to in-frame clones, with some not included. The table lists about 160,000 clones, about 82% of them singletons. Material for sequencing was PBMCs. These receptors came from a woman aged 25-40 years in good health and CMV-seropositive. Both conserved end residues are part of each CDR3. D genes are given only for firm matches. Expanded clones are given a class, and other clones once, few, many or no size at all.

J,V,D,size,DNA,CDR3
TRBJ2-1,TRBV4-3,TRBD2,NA,TGCGCCAGCAGCCACCTAGCGGTGAGCTCCTACAATGAGCAGTTCTTC,CASSHLAVSSYNEQFF
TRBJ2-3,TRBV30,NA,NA,TGTGCCTGGAGTGTCAGTCTAGCCACAGATACGCAGTATTTT,CAWSVSLATDTQYF
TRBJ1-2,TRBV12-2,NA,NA,TGTGCAAGTCGCTTAGTCGGGGGGGGGTATGGCTACACCTTC,CASRLVGGGYGYTF
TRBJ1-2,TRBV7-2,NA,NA,TGTGCCAGCAGCTTAGAGGCAGGGAGGAACTATGGCTACACCTTC,CASSLEAGRNYGYTF
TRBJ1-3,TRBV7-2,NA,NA,TGTGCCAGCACCTTCTCGGTTGAGCGGGGAAACACCATATATTTT,CASTFSVERGNTIYF
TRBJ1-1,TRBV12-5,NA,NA,TGTGCTAGCATGGGGCAGCCTAACACTGAAGCTTTCTTT,CASMGQPNTEAFF
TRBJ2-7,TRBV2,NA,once,TGTGCCAGCAGTGAGACAGGATCTATCTCCTACGAGCAGTACTTC,CASSETGSISYEQYF
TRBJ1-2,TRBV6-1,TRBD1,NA,TGTGCCAGCAGACCGACAGGGGGCTCTGGCTACACCTTC,CASRPTGGSGYTF
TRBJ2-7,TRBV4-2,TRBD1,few,TGTGCCAGCAGCCCCCGACAGGGGGCCTACGAGCAGTACTTC,CASSPRQGAYEQYF
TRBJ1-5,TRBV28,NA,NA,TGTGCCAGCACCCTAGTGGGTCAGCCCCAGCATTTT,CASTLVGQPQHF
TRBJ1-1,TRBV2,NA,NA,TGTGCCAGCACCGGAGAACACACTGAAGCTTTCTTT,CASTGEHTEAFF
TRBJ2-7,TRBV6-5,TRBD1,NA,TGTGCCAGCAGTCCTTCGCCGGGACAGCTCTACGAGCAGTACTTC,CASSPSPGQLYEQYF
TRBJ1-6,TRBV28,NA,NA,TGTGCCAGCAGCCGACAACCTAATTCACCCCTCCACTTT,CASSRQPNSPLHF
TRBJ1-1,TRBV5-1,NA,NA,TGCGCCAGCAGCGCGGACAGCGGGAACACTGAAGCTTTCTTT,CASSADSGNTEAFF
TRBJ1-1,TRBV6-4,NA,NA,TGTGCCAGCAGTGCCGTAACAGGAGACACTGAAGCTTTCTTT,CASSAVTGDTEAFF
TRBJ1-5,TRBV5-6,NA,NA,TGTGCCAGCAGCTCACAGGGATATCGAAGCAATCAGCCCCAGCATTTT,CASSSQGYRSNQPQHF
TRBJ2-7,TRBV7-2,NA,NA,TGTGCCAGCAGCCAAAAGGGGCAGGCCTACGAGCAGTACTTC,CASSQKGQAYEQYF
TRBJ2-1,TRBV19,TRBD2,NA,TGTGCCAGTAGTGCAAGCGGGAGGCCCTACAATGAGCAGTTCTTC,CASSASGRPYNEQFF
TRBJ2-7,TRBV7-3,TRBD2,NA,TGTGCCAGCAGCCCCCGGGGGGAATCCTACGAGCAGTACTTC,CASSPRGESYEQYF
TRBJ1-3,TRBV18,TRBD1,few,TGTGCCAGCTCACTACTCGGACAGGGGGCTGTCTCTGGAAACACCATATATTTT,CASSLLGQGAVSGNTIYF
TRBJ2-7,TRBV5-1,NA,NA,TGCGCCAGCAGCTTGGCCGGCCAGGACTACGAGCAGTACTTC,CASSLAGQDYEQYF
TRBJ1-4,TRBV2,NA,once,TGTGCCAGCAAAAGGGACACCTCGCGGGAAAAACTGTTTTTT,CASKRDTSREKLFF
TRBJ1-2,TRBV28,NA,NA,TGTGCCAGCAGTACCGTGGGGGGGAAACCTAACTATGGCTACACCTTC,CASSTVGGKPNYGYTF
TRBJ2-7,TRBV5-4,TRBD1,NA,TGTGCCAGCAGCCTTTGGACAGGGGGCATCTCCTACGAGCAGTACTTC,CASSLWTGGISYEQYF
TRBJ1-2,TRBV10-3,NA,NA,TGTGCCATCAGTGGCGGCTATGGCTACACCTTC,CAISGGYGYTF
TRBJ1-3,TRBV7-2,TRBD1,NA,TGTGCCAGCAGCTTAGAAGGGGGGGGGACAGGGGGCGTGAGAAACACCATATATTTT,CASSLEGGGTGGVRNTIYF
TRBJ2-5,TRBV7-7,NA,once,TGTGCCAGCAGCTTCAGGGGGGCCAATTGGAAAGAGACCCAGTACTTC,CASSFRGANWKETQYF
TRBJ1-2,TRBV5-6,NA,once,TGTGCCAGCAGTACGGACAGTAACTATGGCTACACCTTC,CASSTDSNYGYTF
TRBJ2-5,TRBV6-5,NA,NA,TGTGCCAGCAGTTACGGCAAGACCCAGTACTTC,CASSYGKTQYF
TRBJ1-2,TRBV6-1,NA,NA,TGTGCCAGCAGTTCAGACAGGTTGGGTTCTTATGGCTACACCTTC,CASSSDRLGSYGYTF
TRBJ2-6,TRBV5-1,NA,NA,TGCGCCAGCAGCGGGATAGGGGTGCCCTCTGGGGCCAACGTCCTGACTTTC,CASSGIGVPSGANVLTF
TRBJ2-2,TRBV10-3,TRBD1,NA,TGTGCCATCAGAGGGGGCTCGAACACCGGGGAGCTGTTTTTT,CAIRGGSNTGELFF
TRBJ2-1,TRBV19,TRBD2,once,TGTGCCAGTAGTATCTATAAAGCGGGGGGCCACAATGAGCAGTTCTTC,CASSIYKAGGHNEQFF
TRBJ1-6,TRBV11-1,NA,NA,TGTGCCAGCAGCCTCACACCACAGGGAACAGATTCACCCCTCCACTTT,CASSLTPQGTDSPLHF
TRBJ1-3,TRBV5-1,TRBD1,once,TGCGCCAGCAGCGGAACAGGGGAGACTGGAAACACCATATATTTT,CASSGTGETGNTIYF
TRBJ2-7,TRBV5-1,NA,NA,TGCGCCAGCAGCGTTGGACAGAGCTCCTACGAGCAGTACTTC,CASSVGQSSYEQYF
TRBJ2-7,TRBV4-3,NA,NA,TGCGCCAGCAGCCAAGATCCCGCGGGGTACTCCTACGAGCAGTACTTC,CASSQDPAGYSYEQYF
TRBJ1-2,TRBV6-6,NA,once,TGTGCCAGCAGTTACAATTATGGCTCCTATGGCTACACCTTC,CASSYNYGSYGYTF
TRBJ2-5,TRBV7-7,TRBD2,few,TGTGCCAGCAGCTTAGAAGGGTCGGGGGGGGAGACCCAGTACTTC,CASSLEGSGGETQYF
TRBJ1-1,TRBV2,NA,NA,TGTGCCAGCAGTCTTGACACGAACACTGAAGCTTTCTTT,CASSLDTNTEAFF
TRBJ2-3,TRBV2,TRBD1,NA,TGTGCCAGCAGTGTAACAGGGGCACCAAATACGCAGTATTTT,CASSVTGAPNTQYF
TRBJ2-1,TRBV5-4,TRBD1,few,TGTGCCAGCAGCTTTGACAGGGTGGATGAGCAGTTCTTC,CASSFDRVDEQFF
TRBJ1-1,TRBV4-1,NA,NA,TGCGCCAGCAGCCAAGGAGGGCTCACTGAAGCTTTCTTT,CASSQGGLTEAFF
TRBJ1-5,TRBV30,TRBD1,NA,TGTGCCTGGAGACAGACAGGGCGAGGGACAGCTCAGCCCCAGCATTTT,CAWRQTGRGTAQPQHF
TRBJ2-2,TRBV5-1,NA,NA,TGCGCCAGCAGCCGAACAGCGAACACCGGGGAGCTGTTTTTT,CASSRTANTGELFF
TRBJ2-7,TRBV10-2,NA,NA,TGCGCCGGCAGTGAGGCGGCGAGGGAGCAGTACTTC,CAGSEAAREQYF
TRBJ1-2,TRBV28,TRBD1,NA,TGTGCCAGCAGTTCGGGACAGGGTTGGTATGGCTACACCTTC,CASSSGQGWYGYTF
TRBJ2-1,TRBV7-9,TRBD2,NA,TGTTCCAGCACTCAGCGCGGGGGGGGGCCGGGGGATGGGCAGTTCTTC,CSSTQRGGGPGDGQFF
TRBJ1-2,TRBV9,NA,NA,TGTGCCAGCAGCCTAGGGACACCCAAAGTAGAGGGCTACACCTTC,CASSLGTPKVEGYTF